Listed below are T cell receptor beta chains from one sample, sequenced in a study of T cells in Graves' hyperthyroidism and ophthalmopathy. TCRdb reprocessed the multiplex PCR reads with MiXCR, giving one entry per CDR3 protein. The data hold 550,000 to 700,000 distinct CDR3 sequences, with about 15% observed a single time. Material: blood. These receptors all come from a woman between 40 and 55 years old with Graves' ophthalmopathy. The CDR3 runs from the conserved cysteine through the conserved F or W. The D gene is left open where the match is weak. Clone size, where shown, is once, few, many, or a class for clones that have expanded.

>-|TRBV12-3/TRBV12-4|TRBJ2-7|many
CASSYARAYEQYF
TGTGCCAGCAGTTATGCCCGGGCCTACGAGCAGTACTTC
>-|TRBV5-1|TRBJ2-2|many
CASSLLPVTGELFF
TGCGCCAGCAGCTTGCTGCCAGTCACCGGGGAGCTGTTTTTT
>TRBD1|TRBV11-2|TRBJ1-6|many
CASSRDRANSPLHF
TGTGCCAGCAGCCGGGACAGGGCAAATTCACCCCTCCACTTT
>TRBD1|TRBV7-2|TRBJ1-2|many
CASSLPPPGQAATNYGYTF
TGTGCCAGCAGCTTACCGCCCCCGGGACAGGCCGCCACTAACTATGGCTACACCTTC
>-|TRBV28|TRBJ2-5|once
CASTLVGQETQYF
TGTGCCAGCACCCTAGTGGGGCAAGAGACCCAGTACTTC
>-|TRBV27|TRBJ1-2|few
CASSLSPVFYGYTF
TGTGCCAGCAGTTTATCACCAGTATTCTATGGCTACACCTTC
>TRBD2|TRBV6-5|TRBJ2-2|many
CASSYSIAGVDTGELFF
TGTGCCAGCAGTTACTCGATAGCGGGAGTAGACACCGGGGAGCTGTTTTTT
>-|TRBV20-1|TRBJ2-1|many
CSASMAGPSYNEQFF
TGCAGTGCTAGTATGGCGGGCCCTTCCTACAATGAGCAGTTCTTC
>TRBD2|TRBV9|TRBJ2-7|-
CASSVSSGGFPYEQYF
TGTGCCAGCAGCGTATCATCGGGGGGGTTTCCCTACGAGCAGTACTTC
>TRBD2|TRBV6-5|TRBJ2-7|many
CASSYEREGHEQYF
TGTGCCAGCAGTTACGAGCGGGAGGGCCACGAGCAGTACTTC
>-|TRBV6-1|TRBJ1-2|many
CASSDRPPPRQGYTF
TGTGCCAGCAGTGACAGGCCCCCCCCCCGTCAAGGCTACACCTTC
>-|TRBV18|TRBJ2-4|few
CASSPPGPLSIQYF
TGTGCCAGCTCACCCCCAGGACCGTTGAGCATTCAGTACTTC
>-|TRBV6-5|TRBJ1-1|many
CASAIQRDTEAFF
TGTGCCAGCGCAATACAAAGGGACACTGAAGCTTTCTTT
>-|TRBV6-2/TRBV6-3|TRBJ2-7|many
CASRTLLGGISSYEQYF
TGTGCCAGCAGAACACTTCTTGGCGGGATAAGCTCCTACGAGCAGTACTTC
>-|TRBV6-2/TRBV6-3|TRBJ2-7|many
CASSYEGEDYEQYF
TGTGCCAGCAGTTATGAGGGGGAAGACTACGAGCAGTACTTC
>-|TRBV19|TRBJ2-7|many
CASSIDKLSEQYF
TGTGCCAGTAGTATAGACAAGCTATCCGAGCAGTACTTC
>-|TRBV28|TRBJ1-1|many
CASILRSSAEAFF
TGTGCCAGCATCCTTAGGAGCAGCGCTGAAGCTTTCTTT
>-|TRBV18|TRBJ2-2|-
CASSPPIHANTGELFF
TGTGCCAGCTCACCACCGATACACGCGAACACCGGGGAGCTGTTTTTT
>TRBD1|TRBV28|TRBJ1-1|-
CASSPTGAGAFF
TGTGCCAGCAGCCCGACAGGGGCGGGAGCTTTCTTT
>TRBD1|TRBV13|TRBJ1-1|-
CASSSGQGRPGGTEAFF
TGTGCCAGCAGCTCCGGACAGGGGAGACCGGGGGGCACTGAAGCTTTCTTT
>TRBD1|TRBV28|TRBJ2-4|-
CASSLFRGQGDIQYF
TGTGCCAGCAGTTTATTTCGGGGACAGGGGGACATTCAGTACTTC
>-|TRBV7-2|TRBJ2-5|many
CASSHNQGPETQYF
TGTGCCAGCAGCCATAACCAGGGTCCGGAGACCCAGTACTTC
>TRBD1|TRBV5-4|TRBJ2-7|many
CASSGQGRNEQYF
TGTGCCAGCAGCGGACAGGGGCGAAACGAGCAGTACTTC
>-|TRBV28|TRBJ2-7|-
CASLTGGREYF
TGTGCCAGCCTGACAGGAGGAAGGGAGTACTTC
>TRBD2|TRBV28|TRBJ2-7|-
CASSVKRGGRWEQYF
TGTGCCAGCAGTGTTAAGCGGGGGGGCCGGTGGGAGCAGTACTTC
>-|TRBV6-1|TRBJ2-7|many
CASSLGPNSYEQYF
TGTGCCAGCAGTCTGGGACCTAATTCCTACGAGCAGTACTTC
>TRBD1|TRBV6-2/TRBV6-3|TRBJ1-5|few
CASRYRDSPNQPQHF
TGTGCCAGCAGATATCGGGACAGCCCGAATCAGCCCCAGCATTTT
>TRBD1|TRBV6-4|TRBJ1-1|many
CASSDSGTGTAFF
TGTGCCAGCAGTGACTCGGGGACAGGGACAGCTTTCTTT
>-|TRBV6-5|TRBJ1-3|many
CASSYSGRENTIYF
TGTGCCAGCAGTTACTCGGGCCGGGAAAACACCATATATTTT
>TRBD1|TRBV28|TRBJ1-2|many
CASIRPGGNYGYTF
TGTGCCAGCATTCGGCCAGGGGGTAACTATGGCTACACCTTC
>-|TRBV4-3|TRBJ1-2|-
CASSPGFTGNYGYTF
TGCGCCAGCAGCCCCGGATTTACAGGGAACTATGGCTACACCTTC
>-|TRBV12-3/TRBV12-4|TRBJ1-1|many
CASSLYEAFF
TGTGCCAGCAGTCTATATGAAGCTTTCTTT
>-|TRBV9|TRBJ2-1|few
CASRAASDNEQFF
TGTGCCAGCAGGGCCGCGTCCGACAATGAGCAGTTCTTC
>TRBD1|TRBV12-3/TRBV12-4|TRBJ1-5|many
CASTRQGAGQPQHF
TGTGCCAGCACCCGACAGGGGGCCGGTCAGCCCCAGCATTTT
>TRBD1|TRBV11-2|TRBJ2-7|-
CASSPSWDRSSYEQYF
TGTGCCAGCAGCCCCTCGTGGGACAGGAGCTCCTACGAGCAGTACTTC
>TRBD1|TRBV19|TRBJ1-2|-
CASRTGSNPYGYTF
TGTGCCAGTCGGACAGGTTCGAACCCCTATGGCTACACCTTC
>TRBD1|TRBV28|TRBJ2-4|-
CASSTGQGAGNIQYF
TGTGCCAGCAGTACCGGACAGGGGGCGGGTAACATTCAGTACTTC
>TRBD2|TRBV5-1|TRBJ2-5|-
CASSPRGLAEQETQYF
TGCGCCAGCAGCCCGAGGGGACTAGCTGAGCAAGAGACCCAGTACTTC
>TRBD1|TRBV20-1|TRBJ1-5|many
CSARDGQGSQPQHF
TGCAGTGCTAGAGATGGACAGGGCAGTCAGCCCCAGCATTTT
>TRBD2|TRBV4-3|TRBJ2-5|many
CASSQNFLAGEIETQYF
TGCGCCAGCAGCCAAAACTTCTTAGCGGGAGAAATAGAGACCCAGTACTTC
>-|TRBV5-1|TRBJ2-7|-
CASSQLTGWGGGEQYF
TGCGCCAGCAGCCAACTAACAGGGTGGGGCGGTGGTGAGCAGTACTTC
>-|TRBV6-5|TRBJ2-7|many
CASSPQYSEQYF
TGTGCCAGCAGCCCACAATACTCCGAGCAGTACTTC
>-|TRBV29-1|TRBJ2-5|many
CSVGWQETQYF
TGCAGCGTTGGGTGGCAAGAGACCCAGTACTTC
>-|TRBV20-1|TRBJ1-2|many
CSARDNPGSNGYTF
TGCAGTGCTAGAGATAATCCGGGGAGTAATGGCTACACCTTC
>-|TRBV6-1|TRBJ1-5|many
CASSAFRINQPQHF
TGTGCCAGCAGTGCTTTTCGGATCAATCAGCCCCAGCATTTT
>-|TRBV7-2|TRBJ2-6|many
CASTMNSGANVLTF
TGTGCCAGCACCATGAACTCTGGGGCCAACGTCCTGACTTTC
>-|TRBV14|TRBJ2-1|few
CASGSRERNEQFF
TGTGCCAGCGGGAGTAGAGAACGGAATGAGCAGTTCTTC
>-|TRBV11-1|TRBJ1-2|-
CASSLVYSDFNYGYTF
TGTGCCAGCAGCTTAGTCTACTCAGACTTTAACTATGGCTACACCTTC
>-|TRBV11-1|TRBJ2-2|many
CASSQGEDAYTGELFF
TGTGCCAGCAGCCAGGGGGAGGACGCGTACACCGGGGAGCTGTTTTTT
>TRBD2|TRBV2|TRBJ2-7|many
CASRPGTSGRLRYF
TGTGCCAGCAGGCCCGGGACTAGCGGGAGACTTAGGTACTTC
>-|TRBV6-2/TRBV6-3|TRBJ2-2|many
CATEAPSTGELFF
TGTGCCACCGAGGCACCCTCCACCGGGGAGCTGTTTTTT
>TRBD2|TRBV6-1|TRBJ2-7|many
CASSDGPINSGRLDYEQYF
TGTGCCAGCAGTGATGGACCTATCAATAGCGGGAGGTTAGACTACGAGCAGTACTTC
>-|TRBV2|TRBJ2-5|many
CANAKGQPGEETQYF
TGTGCCAACGCAAAGGGCCAGCCCGGCGAGGAGACCCAGTACTTC
>TRBD1|TRBV4-1|TRBJ1-2|-
CASSRRTGSHYGYTF
TGCGCCAGCAGCCGCCGGACAGGTAGCCACTATGGCTACACCTTC
>TRBD2|TRBV11-2|TRBJ2-7|many
CASNLAGEQYF
TGTGCCAGCAACCTAGCGGGCGAGCAGTACTTC
>-|TRBV6-2/TRBV6-3|TRBJ2-7|many
CASSHEWNEQYF
TGTGCCAGCAGTCACGAATGGAACGAGCAGTACTTC
>TRBD1|TRBV30|TRBJ2-2|few
CAWSITGVGELFF
TGTGCCTGGAGTATTACAGGGGTCGGGGAGCTGTTTTTT
>TRBD1|TRBV7-2|TRBJ1-5|many
CASSLQQGGSQPQHF
TGTGCCAGCAGCTTACAACAGGGGGGGAGTCAGCCCCAGCATTTT
>TRBD2|TRBV7-3|TRBJ2-7|many
CASSLISPWTSGQSSYEQYF
TGTGCCAGCAGCTTAATAAGTCCCTGGACTAGCGGGCAGAGCTCCTACGAGCAGTACTTC
>-|TRBV5-1|TRBJ2-7|-
CASSLMGTGDHEQYF
TGCGCCAGCAGCTTGATGGGCACAGGAGACCACGAGCAGTACTTC